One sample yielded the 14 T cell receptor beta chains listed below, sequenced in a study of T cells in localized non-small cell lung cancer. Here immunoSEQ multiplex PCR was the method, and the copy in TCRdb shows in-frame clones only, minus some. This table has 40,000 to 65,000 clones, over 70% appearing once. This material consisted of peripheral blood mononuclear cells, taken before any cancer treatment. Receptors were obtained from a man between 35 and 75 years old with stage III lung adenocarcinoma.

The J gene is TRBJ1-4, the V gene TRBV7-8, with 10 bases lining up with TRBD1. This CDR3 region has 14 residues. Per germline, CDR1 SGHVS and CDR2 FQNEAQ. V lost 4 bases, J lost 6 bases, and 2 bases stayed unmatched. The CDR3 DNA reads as TGTGCCAGCAGCTCGACAGGGGGCGATGAAAAACTGTTTTTT. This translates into CASSSTGGDEKLFF.

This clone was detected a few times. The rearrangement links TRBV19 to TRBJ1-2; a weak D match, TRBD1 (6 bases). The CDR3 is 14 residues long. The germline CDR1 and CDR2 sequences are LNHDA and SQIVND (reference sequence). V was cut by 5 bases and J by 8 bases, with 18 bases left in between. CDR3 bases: TGTGCCAGTAGTCTACTCGGGGGGACAAACGGCTACACCTTC. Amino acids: CASSLLGGTNGYTF.

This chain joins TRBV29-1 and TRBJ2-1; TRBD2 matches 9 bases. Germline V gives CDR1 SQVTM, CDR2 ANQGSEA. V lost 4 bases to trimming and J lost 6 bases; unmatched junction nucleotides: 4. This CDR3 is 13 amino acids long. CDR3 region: CSVGLAAGNEQFF. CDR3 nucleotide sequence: TGCAGCGTTGGACTAGCGGCTGGCAATGAGCAGTTCTTC.

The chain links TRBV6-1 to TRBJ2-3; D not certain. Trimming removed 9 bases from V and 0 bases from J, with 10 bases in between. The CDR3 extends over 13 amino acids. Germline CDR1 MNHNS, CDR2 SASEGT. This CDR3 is CASILSSTDTQYF. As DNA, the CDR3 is TGTGCCAGTATCCTATCTAGCACAGATACGCAGTATTTT.

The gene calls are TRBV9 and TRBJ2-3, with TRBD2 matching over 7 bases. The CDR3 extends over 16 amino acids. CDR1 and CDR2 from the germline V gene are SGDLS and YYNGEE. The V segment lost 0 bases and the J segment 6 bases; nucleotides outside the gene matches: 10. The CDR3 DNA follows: TGTGCCAGCAGCGTAGGAGGCCCTTTGGGGGGGGATACGCAGTATTTT. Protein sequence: CASSVGGPLGGDTQYF.

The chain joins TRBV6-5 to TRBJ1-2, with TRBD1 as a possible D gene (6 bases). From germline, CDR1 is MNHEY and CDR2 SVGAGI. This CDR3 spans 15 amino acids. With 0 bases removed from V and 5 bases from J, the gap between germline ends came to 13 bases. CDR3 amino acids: CASSYSPDRNYGYTF. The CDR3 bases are TGTGCCAGCAGTTACTCCCCGGACAGAAATTATGGCTACACCTTC.

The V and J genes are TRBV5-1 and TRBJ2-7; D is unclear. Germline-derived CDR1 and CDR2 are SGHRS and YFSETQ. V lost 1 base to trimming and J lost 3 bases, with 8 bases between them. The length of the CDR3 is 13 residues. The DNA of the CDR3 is TGCGCCAGCAGCTTGACACCTAACTACGAGCAGTACTTC. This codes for CASSLTPNYEQYF.

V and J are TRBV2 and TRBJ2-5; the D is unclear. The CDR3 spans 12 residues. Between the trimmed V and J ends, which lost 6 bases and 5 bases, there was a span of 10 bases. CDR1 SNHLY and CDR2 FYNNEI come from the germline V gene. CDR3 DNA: TGTGCCAGCAGCCTAAACCGGGAGACCCAGTACTTC. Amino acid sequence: CASSLNRETQYF.

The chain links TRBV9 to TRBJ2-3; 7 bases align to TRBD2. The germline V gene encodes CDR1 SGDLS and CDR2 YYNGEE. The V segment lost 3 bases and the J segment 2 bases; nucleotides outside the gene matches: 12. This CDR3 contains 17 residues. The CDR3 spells CASSDEETSPATDTQYF. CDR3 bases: TGTGCCAGCAGCGATGAAGAGACTAGCCCCGCCACAGATACGCAGTATTTT.

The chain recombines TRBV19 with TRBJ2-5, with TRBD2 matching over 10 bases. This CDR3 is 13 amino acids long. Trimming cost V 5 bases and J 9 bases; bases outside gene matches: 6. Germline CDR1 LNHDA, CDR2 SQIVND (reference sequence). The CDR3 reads CASSGTSARAQYF. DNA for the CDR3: TGTGCCAGTAGTGGGACTAGCGCGAGAGCCCAGTACTTC.

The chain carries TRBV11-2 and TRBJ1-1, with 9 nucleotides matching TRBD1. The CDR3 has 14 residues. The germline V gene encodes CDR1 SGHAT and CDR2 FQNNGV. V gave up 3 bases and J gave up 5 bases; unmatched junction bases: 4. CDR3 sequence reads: CASSFGQGLTEAFF. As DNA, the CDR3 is TGTGCCAGCAGCTTCGGACAGGGGCTGACTGAAGCTTTCTTT.

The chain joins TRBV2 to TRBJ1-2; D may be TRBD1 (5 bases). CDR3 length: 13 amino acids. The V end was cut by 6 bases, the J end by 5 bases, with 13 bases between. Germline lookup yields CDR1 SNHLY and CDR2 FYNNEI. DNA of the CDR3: TGTGCCAGCAGACGCGGGGCGGCTTATGGCTACACCTTC. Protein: CASRRGAAYGYTF.

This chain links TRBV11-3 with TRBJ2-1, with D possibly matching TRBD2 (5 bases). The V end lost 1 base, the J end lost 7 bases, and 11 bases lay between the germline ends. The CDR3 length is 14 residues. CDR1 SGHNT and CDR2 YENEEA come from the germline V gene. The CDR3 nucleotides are TGTGCCAGCAGCTTAGTGAGGACTTGGAATGAGCAGTTCTTC. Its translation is CASSLVRTWNEQFF.

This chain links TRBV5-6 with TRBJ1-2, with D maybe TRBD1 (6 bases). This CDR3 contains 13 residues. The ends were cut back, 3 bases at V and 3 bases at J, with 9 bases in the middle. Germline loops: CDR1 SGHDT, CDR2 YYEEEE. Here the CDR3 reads CASSSDRHYGYTF. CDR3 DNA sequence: TGTGCCAGCAGCTCGGACAGACACTATGGCTACACCTTC.